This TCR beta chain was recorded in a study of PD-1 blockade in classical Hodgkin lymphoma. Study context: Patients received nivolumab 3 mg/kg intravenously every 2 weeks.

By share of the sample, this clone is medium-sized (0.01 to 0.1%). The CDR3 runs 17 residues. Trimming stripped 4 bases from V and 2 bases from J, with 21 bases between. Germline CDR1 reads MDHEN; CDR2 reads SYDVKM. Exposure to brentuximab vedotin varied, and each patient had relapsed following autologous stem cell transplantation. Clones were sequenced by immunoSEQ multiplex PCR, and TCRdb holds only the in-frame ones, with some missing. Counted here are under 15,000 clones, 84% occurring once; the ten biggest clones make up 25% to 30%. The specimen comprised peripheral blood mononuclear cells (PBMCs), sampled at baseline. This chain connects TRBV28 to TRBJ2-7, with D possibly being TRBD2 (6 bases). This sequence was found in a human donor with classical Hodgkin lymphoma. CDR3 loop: CASSSPTGDVVAYEQYF. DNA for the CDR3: TGTGCCAGCAGTTCTCCGACGGGGGATGTAGTGGCCTACGAGCAGTACTTC.